This T cell receptor (beta chain) was found in a study of OX40 agonist ivuxolimab in advanced cancers. Here immunoSEQ multiplex PCR was the method, and the copy in TCRdb shows in-frame clones only, minus some. The sample includes around 97,000 clones, about four fifths of them seen just once. Germline V gives CDR1 MNHEY, CDR2 SMNVEV (reference sequence). This CDR3 comprises 11 residues. The ends were cut back, 6 bases at V and 7 bases at J, with 7 bases in the middle. The source was CD4+ or CD8+ T cells sorted from blood, collected in a trial of the OX40 agonist ivuxolimab. V usage is TRBV27 and J usage is TRBJ2-1, with D uncertain. This clonotype was sampled from an adult with an advanced solid tumor such as melanoma, head and neck, liver or kidney cancer. The CDR3 bases are TGTGCCAGCAGCTTGGGGAATGAGCAGTTCTTC. Translating gives CASSLGNEQFF.